This TCR beta chain was sequenced in a study of shared clonotypes between healthy human individuals. Points from the study as a whole: Few donors limited the genetic and exposure-history diversity represented. Sequencing depth was predicted to influence how clonotypes are shared among donors.

Recent acute infections and vaccinations were absent in the healthy HIV-negative adult donors. For this clone: Its antigen remains unidentified.

Assay runs were performed at deep level. Generated by immunoSEQ multiplex PCR, the TCRdb table keeps only in-frame clones and is missing some. The profile shows about 490,000 clones, around 73% of them singletons. The receptor's source is a woman in her thirties or forties in good health. Some clones in this sample may be carry-over from other donors' samples. The sample taken for sequencing was PBMCs.

Here the CDR3 reads CATSRAGTANTGELFF. The CDR3 DNA reads TGTGCCACCAGCAGAGCCGGGACCGCGAACACCGGGGAGCTGTTTTTT. The J gene is TRBJ2-2, the V gene TRBV15; D is perhaps TRBD1 or TRBD2 (5 bases each). CDR3 length: 16 amino acids. Between the trimmed V and J ends, which lost 1 base and 0 bases, there was a span of 9 bases. Per germline, CDR1 LNHNV and CDR2 YYDKDF (reference sequence).